One sample yielded the 15 T cell receptor beta chains listed below, sequenced in a study of regulatory T cells in long-lasting Graves disease. iRepertoire HTBI primers and Arm-PCR of CDR3 regions built TCR beta libraries. MiXCR, run by TCRdb on the multiplex PCR reads, gives a single entry per CDR3 protein. The sample has hundreds of thousands of distinct CDR3 sequences, approximately 16% seen once. Time point defined: newly diagnosed GD, antithyroid drugs for less than 3 months. The TCR library was prepared using RNA isolated from PBMCs. These records were also assigned to another study, of T cells in Graves' hyperthyroidism and ophthalmopathy.

The sample here was peripheral blood mononuclear cells (PBMCs), taken at new diagnosis, from a patient treated with antithyroid drugs. These receptors were collected from a woman in her thirties or forties with Graves disease.

This clonotype is a singleton in its sample. A much larger clone differs from this one at a single base, so this may be a read error. The CDR3 bases are TGCGCCAGCAGCTCACAGGAGGGGACTCGATACGAGCACTACTTC. Translation: CASSSQEGTRYEHYF. The rearrangement uses TRBV5-1 and TRBJ2-7, with a weak D call TRBD2 (6 bases). Germline values: CDR1 SGHRS, CDR2 YFSETQ. The CDR3 is 15 amino acids.

This chain connects TRBV12-3 or TRBV12-4 to TRBJ2-2; TRBD2 matches at 12 bases. The CDR3 loop spans 21 amino acids. The trim removed 5 bases at V and 5 bases at J, leaving 21 bases unmatched. The CDR3 sequence is CASSTLVFWTSGNLGTGELFF. CDR3 bases: TGTGCCAGCAGTACTTTAGTGTTCTGGACTAGCGGGAACTTAGGGACCGGGGAGCTGTTTTTT.

This clonotype was detected ten times or more. The rearrangement links TRBV15 to TRBJ2-5; D may be TRBD1 or TRBD2 (5 bases each). Deletions cut 5 bases from V and 5 bases from J, with 15 bases between. CDR1 and CDR2 from the germline V gene are LNHNV and YYDKDF (reference sequence). CDR3 length: 14 amino acids. The CDR3 reads CATSPTGARETQYF. The CDR3 nucleotides are TGTGCCACCAGCCCTACCGGGGCACGGGAGACCCAGTACTTC.

A few counts support this clonotype. The chain has TRBV13 and TRBJ2-1, with a weak D call TRBD2 (6 bases). Per the germline V gene, CDR1 is PRHDT and CDR2 is FYEKMQ (reference sequence). The CDR3 has 15 amino acids. With 5 bases removed from V and 0 bases from J, the gap between germline ends came to 11 bases. The CDR3 DNA sequence: TGTGCCAGCAGCGCTCAGGACTACTCCTACAATGAGCAGTTCTTC. Translating gives CASSAQDYSYNEQFF. Full variable domain (missing parts from reference TRBV13 and TRBJ2-1): AAGVIQSPRHLIKEKRETATLKCYPIPRHDTVYWYQQGPGQDPQFLISFYEKMQSDKGSIPDRFSAQQFSDYHSELNMSSLELGDSALYFCASSAQDYSYNEQFFGPGTRLTVL.

The genes are TRBV10-3 and TRBJ2-7; 10 nucleotides agree with TRBD1. V shed 0 bases and J 5 bases; nucleotides not matched to a gene: 7. CDR1 is ENHRY, CDR2 SYGVKD, per germline. The CDR3 runs to 16 residues. The DNA for the CDR3 is TGTGCCATCAGTGAGTCAGGTGGGACAGGGGCCCACGAGCAGTACTTC. This gives the protein CAISESGGTGAHEQYF.

There are many counts of this clonotype. V and J are TRBV12-3 or TRBV12-4 and TRBJ1-6; D unclear. V was shortened by 5 bases and J by 7 bases, with 12 bases between the two germline ends. The CDR3 spans 14 residues. The CDR3 here is CASSLTSGNSPLHF. The CDR3 DNA is TGTGCCAGCAGTCTGACGTCGGGGAATTCACCCCTCCACTTT.

At least ten counts were recorded for this clonotype. The chain links TRBV12-3 or TRBV12-4 to TRBJ1-2; no definite D call. Trimming left V 0 bases short and J 5 bases short, with 7 bases between. The CDR3 is 13 residues long. CDR3 nucleotides: TGTGCCAGCAGTTTAGCGCTCATTTATGGCTACACCTTC. It is translated as CASSLALIYGYTF.

This clonotype was recorded many times. V gene TRBV30 combines with J gene TRBJ2-1, with 12 bases lining up with TRBD2. Germline values: CDR1 GTSNPN, CDR2 SVGIG (reference sequence). The CDR3 sequence is 14 residues long. V lost 4 bases and J lost 7; bases outside the gene matches: 5. The CDR3 nucleotides read TGTGCCTGGACAGGACTAGCGGGGAGGAATGAGCAGTTCTTC. It is translated as CAWTGLAGRNEQFF.

This clonotype was seen a handful of times. A much larger clone lies one base from this, so it may be a read error. The chain employs TRBV5-1 and TRBJ2-3, with TRBD1 as a possible D gene (5 bases). CDR3 length: 15 residues. Per the germline V gene, CDR1 is SGHRS and CDR2 is YFSETQ. The CDR3 coding sequence is TGCGTCAGCAGCTTGGAAGGGGCCCCTACAGATACGCAGTATTTT. It is translated as CVSSLEGAPTDTQYF.

The chain uses TRBV27 and TRBJ2-3; D possibly matches TRBD1 or TRBD2 (6 bases each). The CDR3 is 15 amino acids. The ends were cut back, 3 bases at V and 6 bases at J, with 16 bases in the middle. CDR1 and CDR2 (germline): MNHEY, SMNVEV (reference sequence). CDR3 in DNA: TGTGCCAGCAGTTTGCTGGGGGGCGCTCTCGATACGCAGTATTTT. Translated, it gives CASSLLGGALDTQYF.

The sample holds a few counts of this clonotype. The chain uses TRBV7-3 and TRBJ2-4; 8 nucleotides agree with TRBD1. Per germline, CDR1 SGHTA and CDR2 FQGTGA. The CDR3 runs to 14 residues. The J segment lost 1 base and the V segment lost 6 bases, leaving 2 bases of the junction unmatched. CDR3 protein: CASSRDRAKNIQYF. The CDR3 DNA is TGTGCCAGCAGTCGGGACAGGGCCAAAAACATTCAGTACTTC.

This clonotype was recorded at least ten times. The chain is built from TRBV29-1 and TRBJ1-4; a possible D gene is TRBD1 (6 bases). Germline assignment: CDR1 SQVTM and CDR2 ANQGSEA. The CDR3 loop spans 13 amino acids. V was shortened by 6 bases and J by 5 bases, with 13 bases between the two germline ends. The CDR3 protein is CSVRDTTNEKLFF. CDR3 bases: TGCAGCGTACGGGACACTACAAATGAAAAACTGTTTTTT.

There are a few counts of this clonotype. The chain uses TRBV4-1 and TRBJ1-4, with TRBD1 as a possible D gene (5 bases). V was trimmed by 1 base and J by 2 bases, leaving 8 bases between them. The CDR3 consists of 15 residues. Germline assignment: CDR1 MGHRA and CDR2 YSYEKL. CDR3 in amino acids: CASSQGQNTNEKLFF. Written as DNA, the CDR3 is TGCGCCAGCAGCCAAGGACAGAACACTAATGAAAAACTGTTTTTT.

This clonotype was counted between two and nine times. This chain joins TRBV6-1 and TRBJ2-3; 8 bases agree with TRBD2. The CDR3 is 14 amino acids. In germline, CDR1 is MNHNS, CDR2 SASEGT. V gave up 5 bases and J gave up 6 bases; unmatched junction bases: 7. The CDR3 DNA is TGTGCCAGCAGTCGAATAGCGGGACGGGATACGCAGTATTTT. This encodes CASSRIAGRDTQYF.

This clonotype was detected many times. The genes are TRBV7-2 and TRBJ2-2, with TRBD2 as a possible D gene (5 bases). The CDR3 loop spans 15 amino acids. The germline gives CDR1 SGHTA, CDR2 FQGNSA. Between the trimmed V and J ends, which lost 1 base and 1 base, there was a span of 7 bases. CDR3 residues: CASSLVTMNTGELFF. The CDR3 DNA reads TGTGCCAGCAGCTTAGTGACTATGAACACCGGGGAGCTGTTTTTT.